This is a list of T cell receptor beta chains from one sample in a study of T cells in Graves' hyperthyroidism and ophthalmopathy. TCRdb re-derived calls from the multiplex PCR reads in MiXCR, one entry per CDR3 protein. Of hundreds of thousands of distinct CDR3 sequences in the sample, over 15% are singletons; the top ten hold 16%. The sample was blood. The source is a woman between 45 and 65 years old with Graves' hyperthyroidism that later progressed to Graves' ophthalmopathy. CDR3s include the opening cysteine and the closing phenylalanine or tryptophan. Each record gives: J gene, V gene, CDR3 protein.

J: TRBJ2-3
V: TRBV20-1
CDR3: CSAGLAGADTQYF

J: TRBJ1-1
V: TRBV18
CDR3: CASSSLRDTEAFF

J: TRBJ2-2
V: TRBV2
CDR3: CASSEWGRAVGELFF

J: TRBJ1-1
V: TRBV6-2/TRBV6-3
CDR3: CASSYGVNEAFF

J: TRBJ2-5
V: TRBV9
CDR3: CASSVEASGGPRGTQYF

J: TRBJ1-1
V: TRBV10-3
CDR3: CAISESGYSDTEAFF

J: TRBJ2-1
V: TRBV19
CDR3: CASSKQGALGVEQFF

J: TRBJ1-2
V: TRBV12-3/TRBV12-4
CDR3: CASSLAQSYNYGYTF

J: TRBJ1-2
V: TRBV3-1
CDR3: CASSLNHRGAGYTF

J: TRBJ1-2
V: TRBV10-1
CDR3: CASSVGQRMGGYTF

J: TRBJ2-1
V: TRBV7-8
CDR3: CASSSRYGPEQFF

J: TRBJ1-1
V: TRBV5-5
CDR3: CASSPGMGNTEAFF

J: TRBJ1-1
V: TRBV19
CDR3: CASSIDRAQVSYTEAFF

J: TRBJ2-7
V: TRBV7-2
CDR3: CASMDWTDYEQYF

J: TRBJ2-1
V: TRBV6-2/TRBV6-3
CDR3: CASSYFDRDEQFF

J: TRBJ2-7
V: TRBV7-9
CDR3: CASRGDGHEQYF

J: TRBJ1-2
V: TRBV3-1
CDR3: CASSHNSGDYGYTF

J: TRBJ2-3
V: TRBV4-1
CDR3: CASSQVGTSGAGDTQYF

J: TRBJ2-3
V: TRBV7-2
CDR3: CASSLYPVTSLDTDTQYF

J: TRBJ2-1
V: TRBV12-3/TRBV12-4
CDR3: CASSSGTSANYNEQFF

J: TRBJ1-5
V: TRBV3-1
CDR3: CASSQTAGNQPQHF

J: TRBJ1-2
V: TRBV10-3
CDR3: CAISGRTGNGYTF

J: TRBJ1-3
V: TRBV7-2
CDR3: CASSLGPYSGNTIYF

J: TRBJ2-2
V: TRBV5-1
CDR3: CASSLGTDYDTGELFF

J: TRBJ2-7
V: TRBV3-1
CDR3: CASSKGQRTYEQYF

J: TRBJ2-7
V: TRBV7-2
CDR3: CASSLRGEVSYEQYF